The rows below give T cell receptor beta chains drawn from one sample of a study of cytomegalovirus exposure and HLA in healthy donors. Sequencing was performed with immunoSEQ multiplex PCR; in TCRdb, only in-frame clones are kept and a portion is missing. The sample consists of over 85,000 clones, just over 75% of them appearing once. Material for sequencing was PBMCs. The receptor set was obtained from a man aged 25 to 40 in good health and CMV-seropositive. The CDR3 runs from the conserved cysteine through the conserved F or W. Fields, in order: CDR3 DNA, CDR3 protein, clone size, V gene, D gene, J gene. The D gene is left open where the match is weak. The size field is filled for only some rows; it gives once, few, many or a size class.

TGTGCCAGCAGCTATCGACAGGAGAACACTGAAGCTTTCTTT | CASSYRQENTEAFF | NA | TRBV6-5 | NA | TRBJ1-1
TGCAGCGTACACCTGAGGACAGGGGATGGCTACACCTTC | CSVHLRTGDGYTF | NA | TRBV29-1 | TRBD1 | TRBJ1-2
TGTGCCAGCAGTGGGGGACTCTATGGCTACACCTTC | CASSGGLYGYTF | NA | TRBV6-5 | NA | TRBJ1-2
TGTGCCAGCAGACCGCCGGGACAGGGGATTGCCAATGAGCAGTTCTTC | CASRPPGQGIANEQFF | NA | TRBV11-3 | TRBD1 | TRBJ2-1
TGCGCCAGCAGCCGGTTACCAGTGGGGACAGGGGATCAGCCCCAGCATTTT | CASSRLPVGTGDQPQHF | NA | TRBV4-1 | TRBD1 | TRBJ1-5
TGTGCCAGCAGCCTCCGACGGGACAATGAGCAGTTCTTC | CASSLRRDNEQFF | NA | TRBV7-9 | NA | TRBJ2-1
TGCGCCAGCAGCCAGGAACTTAGCGGGGGTAGCACAGATACGCAGTATTTT | CASSQELSGGSTDTQYF | NA | TRBV4-3 | TRBD2 | TRBJ2-3
TGTGCCATCAGGGGGGAACAGGGGGAGAGTTCACCCCTCCACTTT | CAIRGEQGESSPLHF | NA | TRBV10-3 | TRBD1 | TRBJ1-6
TGTGCCACCAGCAGAGATTTGTTCGGGAGCCCGAACACTGAAGCTTTCTTT | CATSRDLFGSPNTEAFF | NA | TRBV15 | NA | TRBJ1-1
TGTGCCAGCAGTGGACAGGGCTCGGGCTCTGGAAACACCATATATTTT | CASSGQGSGSGNTIYF | NA | TRBV2 | TRBD1 | TRBJ1-3
TGTGCCAGTAGCCAACTTCAGGCGCAGGGAAGTAACACTGAAGCTTTCTTT | CASSQLQAQGSNTEAFF | NA | TRBV19 | NA | TRBJ1-1
TGTGCCAGTAGTATCCCCGGGGGAGTTTATAGCAATCAGCCCCAGCATTTT | CASSIPGGVYSNQPQHF | NA | TRBV19 | NA | TRBJ1-5
TGTGCCAGCAACCCCACAAGGGGCAAACGCACAGATACGCAGTATTTT | CASNPTRGKRTDTQYF | few | TRBV7-8 | NA | TRBJ2-3
TGTGCCATCAAGAGTGGTGGCGGCAACTCCTACAATGAGCAGTTCTTC | CAIKSGGGNSYNEQFF | NA | TRBV10-3 | NA | TRBJ2-1
TGTGCCAGCAGCCCAGGGACTAGCGGGGGAATACTCTACAATGAGCAGTTCTTC | CASSPGTSGGILYNEQFF | NA | TRBV5-4 | TRBD2 | TRBJ2-1
TGTGCCAGCAGCCCCGGACTAGCGGGGGCCCAAGAGACCCAGTACTTC | CASSPGLAGAQETQYF | NA | TRBV7-2 | TRBD2 | TRBJ2-5
TGTGCCAGCAGCCTACGACAGGCCACCTCCCCATCGAACACCGGGGAGCTGTTTTTT | CASSLRQATSPSNTGELFF | NA | TRBV7-2 | NA | TRBJ2-2
TGTGCCAGCAGTCAACTAGCGGGGGGCCCGGAGACCCAGTACTTC | CASSQLAGGPETQYF | few | TRBV6-5 | TRBD2 | TRBJ2-5
TGCGCCAGCAGCTTGCGGGGGGGCTCCTCCCATGGCTACACCTTC | CASSLRGGSSHGYTF | NA | TRBV5-1 | NA | TRBJ1-2
TGTGCCTGGAGTCTCGTCGGGGGGCGCACCTATAATTCACCCCTCCACTTT | CAWSLVGGRTYNSPLHF | NA | TRBV30 | NA | TRBJ1-6
TGTGCCAGCAGCTATAGTGCTGATGAGCAGTTCTTC | CASSYSADEQFF | NA | TRBV6-6 | NA | TRBJ2-1
TGTGCCAGCAGCGAGGGACAGGGGGATACCAATGAGCAGTTCTTC | CASSEGQGDTNEQFF | few | TRBV25-1 | TRBD1 | TRBJ2-1
TGCGCCAGCAGCTGGAGTCGGACAGGGGACTATGGCTACACCTTC | CASSWSRTGDYGYTF | NA | TRBV5-1 | TRBD1 | TRBJ1-2
TGTGCCAGCAGTTTATATCGGCCCGGAGTCTATGGCTACACCTTC | CASSLYRPGVYGYTF | NA | TRBV27 | NA | TRBJ1-2
TGTGCCAGCAGTTACTGGGCGGGGGGTTCGTACGAGCAGTACTTC | CASSYWAGGSYEQYF | NA | TRBV6-5 | TRBD2 | TRBJ2-7
TGTGCCAGCAGACCGAGGGGACAAATCTACGAGCAGTACTTC | CASRPRGQIYEQYF | NA | TRBV6-5 | NA | TRBJ2-7
TGTGCCAGCAGCCCACCCGGCAGGGGGCTCTACGAGCAGTACTTC | CASSPPGRGLYEQYF | few | TRBV14 | TRBD1 | TRBJ2-7
TGTGCCAGCAGCTTGGGGCTAGCGGGGGGATCGGAGACCCAGTACTTC | CASSLGLAGGSETQYF | NA | TRBV5-4 | TRBD2 | TRBJ2-5
TGTGCCAGTACCCTAAGCGGGGGGCCCGTTCAGCAGTTCTTC | CASTLSGGPVQQFF | NA | TRBV19 | TRBD2 | TRBJ2-1
TGTGCCAGCAGCTTATTCGGGGATTCTCAGCCCCAGCATTTT | CASSLFGDSQPQHF | NA | TRBV7-9 | NA | TRBJ1-5
TGCGCCAGCACCCAGCCGATAGGGGAACACTCCTACGAGCAGTACTTC | CASTQPIGEHSYEQYF | NA | TRBV4-1 | NA | TRBJ2-7
TGTGCCAGCAGCCCTCCGAGGACAGGGGTCGGAAACACCATATATTTT | CASSPPRTGVGNTIYF | NA | TRBV7-9 | TRBD1 | TRBJ1-3
TGTGCCAGCTGCCGGGACGGACAGTACGAGCAGTACTTC | CASCRDGQYEQYF | NA | TRBV2 | NA | TRBJ2-7